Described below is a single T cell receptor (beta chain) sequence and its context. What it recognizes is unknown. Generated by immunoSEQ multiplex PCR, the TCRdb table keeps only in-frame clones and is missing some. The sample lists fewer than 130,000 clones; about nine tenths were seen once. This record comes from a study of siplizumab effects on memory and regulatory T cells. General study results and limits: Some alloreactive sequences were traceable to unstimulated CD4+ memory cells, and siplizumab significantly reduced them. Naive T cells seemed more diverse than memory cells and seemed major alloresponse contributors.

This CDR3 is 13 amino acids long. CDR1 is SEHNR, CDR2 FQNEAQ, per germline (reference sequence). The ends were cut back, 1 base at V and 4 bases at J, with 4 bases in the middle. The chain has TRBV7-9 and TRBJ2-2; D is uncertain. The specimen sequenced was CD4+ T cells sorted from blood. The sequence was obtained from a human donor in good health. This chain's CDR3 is CASSLEGTGELFF. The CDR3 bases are TGTGCCAGCAGCTTAGAGGGCACCGGGGAGCTGTTTTTT. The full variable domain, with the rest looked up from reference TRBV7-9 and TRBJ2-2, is DTGVSQNPRHKITKRGQNVTFRCDPISEHNRLYWYRQTLGQGPEFLTYFQNEAQLEKSRLLSDRFSAERPKGSFSTLEIQRTEQGDSAMYLCASSLEGTGELFFGEGSRLTVL.